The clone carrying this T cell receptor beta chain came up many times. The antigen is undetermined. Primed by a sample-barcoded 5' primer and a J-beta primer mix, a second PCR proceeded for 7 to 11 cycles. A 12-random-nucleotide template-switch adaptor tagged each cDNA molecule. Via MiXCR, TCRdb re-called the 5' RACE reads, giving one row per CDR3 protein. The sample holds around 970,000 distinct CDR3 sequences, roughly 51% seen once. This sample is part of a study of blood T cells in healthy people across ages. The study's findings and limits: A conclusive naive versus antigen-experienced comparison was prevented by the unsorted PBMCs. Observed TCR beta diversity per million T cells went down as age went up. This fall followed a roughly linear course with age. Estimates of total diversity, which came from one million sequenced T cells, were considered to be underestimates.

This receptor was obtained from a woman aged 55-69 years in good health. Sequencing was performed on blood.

The CDR3 DNA sequence: TGTGCCAGCTTGCGAAGTTACGAGCAGTACTTC. Its translation: CASLRSYEQYF. The V gene is TRBV12-3 or TRBV12-4, the J gene TRBJ2-7; D remains unclear. Trimming removed 8 bases at V and 4 bases at J, with 9 bases between. The CDR3 runs 11 residues.